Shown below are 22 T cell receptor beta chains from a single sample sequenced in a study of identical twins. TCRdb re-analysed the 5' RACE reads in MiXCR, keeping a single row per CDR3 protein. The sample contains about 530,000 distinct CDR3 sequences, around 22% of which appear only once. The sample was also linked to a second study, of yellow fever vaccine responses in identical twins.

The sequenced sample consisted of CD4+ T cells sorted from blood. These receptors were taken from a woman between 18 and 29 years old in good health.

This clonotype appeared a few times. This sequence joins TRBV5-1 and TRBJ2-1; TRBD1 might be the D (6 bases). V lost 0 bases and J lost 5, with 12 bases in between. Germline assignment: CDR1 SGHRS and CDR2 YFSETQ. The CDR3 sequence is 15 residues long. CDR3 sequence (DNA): TGCGCCAGCAGCTTGGGAGGGACATACAACAATGAGCAGTTCTTC. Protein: CASSLGGTYNNEQFF.

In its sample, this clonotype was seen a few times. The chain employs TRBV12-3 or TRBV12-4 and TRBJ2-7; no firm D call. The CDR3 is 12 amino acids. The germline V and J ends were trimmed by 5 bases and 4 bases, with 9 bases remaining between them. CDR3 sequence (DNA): TGTGCCAGCAGTCCTCGACATTACGAGCAGTACTTC. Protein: CASSPRHYEQYF.

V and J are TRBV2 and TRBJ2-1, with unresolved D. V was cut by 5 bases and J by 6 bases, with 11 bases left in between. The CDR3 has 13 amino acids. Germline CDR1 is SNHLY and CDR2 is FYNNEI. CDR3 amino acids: CASSTFSGNEQFF. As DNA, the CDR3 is TGTGCCAGCAGTACTTTCTCGGGCAATGAGCAGTTCTTC.

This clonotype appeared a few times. CDR3 DNA: TGTGCCACCAGCATTGACAGATACAATCAGCCCCAGCATTTT. Amino acid sequence: CATSIDRYNQPQHF. The rearrangement joins TRBV15 to TRBJ1-5; D is possibly TRBD1 (5 bases). This CDR3 comprises 14 residues. Germline-derived CDR1 and CDR2 are LNHNV and YYDKDF (reference sequence). Trimming left V 4 bases short and J 3 bases short, with 10 bases between. Combining the CDR3 with reference TRBV15 and TRBJ1-5 gives the whole variable domain DAMVIQNPRYQVTQFGKPVTLSCSQTLNHNVMYWYQQKSSQAPKLLFHYYDKDFNNEADTPDNFQSRRPNTSFCFLDIRSPGLGDTAMYLCATSIDRYNQPQHFGDGTRLSIL.

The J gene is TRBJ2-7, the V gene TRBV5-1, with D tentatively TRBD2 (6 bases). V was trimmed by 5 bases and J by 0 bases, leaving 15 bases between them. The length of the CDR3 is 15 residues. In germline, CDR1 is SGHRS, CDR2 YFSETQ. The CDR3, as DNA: TGCGCCAGCAGGAATGGGACTGCAGCCTCCTACGAGCAGTACGTC. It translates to CASRNGTAASYEQYV.

The chain's CDR3 is CASSAQRGGYNEQFF. The DNA of the CDR3 is TGTGCCAGCAGCGCCCAGCGGGGGGGTTACAATGAGCAGTTCTTC. This sequence joins TRBV9 and TRBJ2-1, with 10 bases fitting TRBD2. In germline, CDR1 is SGDLS, CDR2 YYNGEE. The CDR3 is 15 amino acids. With V trimmed by 3 bases and J by 4 bases, 4 bases remained unmatched.

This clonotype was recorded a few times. The CDR3: CASSLILAGTDTQYF. The CDR3 DNA reads as TGTGCCAGCAGTTTAATCCTAGCGGGCACAGATACGCAGTATTTT. The V call is TRBV12-3 or TRBV12-4, the J call TRBJ2-3; 7 bases are shared with TRBD2. The CDR3 has 15 residues. V lost 2 bases to trimming and J lost 1 base; unmatched junction nucleotides: 3.

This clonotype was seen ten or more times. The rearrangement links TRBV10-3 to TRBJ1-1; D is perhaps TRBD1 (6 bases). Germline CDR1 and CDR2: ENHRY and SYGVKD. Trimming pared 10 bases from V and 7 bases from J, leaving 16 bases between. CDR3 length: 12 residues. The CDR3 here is CATEGQGDEAFF. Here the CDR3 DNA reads TGTGCCACGGAGGGACAAGGGGATGAAGCTTTCTTT.

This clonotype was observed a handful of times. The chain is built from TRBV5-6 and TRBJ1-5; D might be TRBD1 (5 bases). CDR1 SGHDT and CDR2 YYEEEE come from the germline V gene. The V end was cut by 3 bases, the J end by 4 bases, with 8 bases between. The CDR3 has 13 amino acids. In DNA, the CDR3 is TGTGCCAGCAGCTGGGGGGAAAATCAGCCCCAGCATTTT. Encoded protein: CASSWGENQPQHF. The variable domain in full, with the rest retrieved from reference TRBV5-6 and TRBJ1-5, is DAGVTQSPTHLIKTRGQQVTLRCSPKSGHDTVSWYQQALGQGPQFIFQYYEEEERQRGNFPDRFSGHQFPNYSSELNVNALLLGDSALYLCASSWGENQPQHFGDGTRLSIL.

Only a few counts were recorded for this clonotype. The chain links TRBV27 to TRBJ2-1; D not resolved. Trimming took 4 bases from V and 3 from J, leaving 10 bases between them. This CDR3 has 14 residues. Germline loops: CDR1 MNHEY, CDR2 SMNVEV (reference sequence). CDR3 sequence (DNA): TGTGCCAGCAGTTGGGCGGCTCTCTACAATGAGCAGTTCTTC. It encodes CASSWAALYNEQFF.

In DNA, the CDR3 is TGTGCCAGCAGCCCCACTCTTGTTGGTGGCTACACCTTC. Translation: CASSPTLVGGYTF. The chain is built from TRBV7-6 and TRBJ1-2; no definite D call. CDR3 length: 13 residues. The V end was cut by 5 bases, the J end by 7 bases, with 14 bases between. Germline V gene sequence: CDR1 SGHVS, CDR2 FNYEAQ.

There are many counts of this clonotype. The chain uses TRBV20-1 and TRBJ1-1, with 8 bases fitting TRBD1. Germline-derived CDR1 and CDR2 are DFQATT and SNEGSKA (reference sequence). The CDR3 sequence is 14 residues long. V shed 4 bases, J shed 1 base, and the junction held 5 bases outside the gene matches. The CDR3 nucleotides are TGCAGTGCTACTCTCGGGACAGGGAACACTGAAGCTTTCTTT. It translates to CSATLGTGNTEAFF.

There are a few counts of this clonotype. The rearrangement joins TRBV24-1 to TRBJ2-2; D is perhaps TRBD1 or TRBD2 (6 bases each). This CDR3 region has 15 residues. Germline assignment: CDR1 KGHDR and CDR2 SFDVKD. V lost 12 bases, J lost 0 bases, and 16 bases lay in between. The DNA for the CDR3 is TGTGCCGCCTCAGGCGGGACAACGAACACCGGGGAGCTGTTTTTT. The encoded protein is CAASGGTTNTGELFF.

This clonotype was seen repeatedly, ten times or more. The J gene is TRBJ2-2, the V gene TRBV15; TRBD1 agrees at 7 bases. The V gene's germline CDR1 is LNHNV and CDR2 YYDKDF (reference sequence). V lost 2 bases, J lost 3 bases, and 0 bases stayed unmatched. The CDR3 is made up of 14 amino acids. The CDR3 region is CATSRTGDTGELFF. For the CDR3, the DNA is TGTGCCACCAGCAGAACAGGGGACACCGGGGAGCTGTTTTTT.

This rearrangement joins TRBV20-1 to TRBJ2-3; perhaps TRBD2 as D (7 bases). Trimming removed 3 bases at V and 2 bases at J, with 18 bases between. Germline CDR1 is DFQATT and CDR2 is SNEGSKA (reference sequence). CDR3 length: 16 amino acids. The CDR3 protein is CSASMLRGAPTDTQYF. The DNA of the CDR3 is TGCAGTGCTAGTATGTTACGGGGGGCCCCCACAGATACGCAGTATTTT.

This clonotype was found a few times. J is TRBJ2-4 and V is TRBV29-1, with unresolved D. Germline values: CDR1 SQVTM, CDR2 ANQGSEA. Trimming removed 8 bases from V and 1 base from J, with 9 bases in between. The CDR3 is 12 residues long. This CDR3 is CSFTGAKNIQYF. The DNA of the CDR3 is TGCAGCTTCACCGGGGCCAAAAACATTCAGTACTTC.

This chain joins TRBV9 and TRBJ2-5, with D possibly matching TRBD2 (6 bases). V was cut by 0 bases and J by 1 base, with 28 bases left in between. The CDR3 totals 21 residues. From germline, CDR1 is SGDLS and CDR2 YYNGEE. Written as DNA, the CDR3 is TGTGCCAGCAGCGTAGCTCCCCTTCGGTTCATAGACGGGAGTACCCAAGAGACCCAGTACTTC. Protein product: CASSVAPLRFIDGSTQETQYF.

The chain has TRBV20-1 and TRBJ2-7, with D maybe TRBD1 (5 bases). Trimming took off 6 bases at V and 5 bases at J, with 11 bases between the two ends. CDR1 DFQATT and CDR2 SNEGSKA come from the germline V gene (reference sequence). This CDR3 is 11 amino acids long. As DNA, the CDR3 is TGCAGTGCCAGGGCCGGCCACGAGCAGTACGTC. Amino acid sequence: CSARAGHEQYV.

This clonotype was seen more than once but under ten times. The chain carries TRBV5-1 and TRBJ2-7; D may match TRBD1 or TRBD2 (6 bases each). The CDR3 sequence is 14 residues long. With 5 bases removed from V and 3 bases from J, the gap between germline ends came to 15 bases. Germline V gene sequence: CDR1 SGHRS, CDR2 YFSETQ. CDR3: CASRPGGPLYEQYF. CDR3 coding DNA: TGCGCCAGCAGGCCTGGGGGGCCCCTCTACGAGCAGTACTTC.

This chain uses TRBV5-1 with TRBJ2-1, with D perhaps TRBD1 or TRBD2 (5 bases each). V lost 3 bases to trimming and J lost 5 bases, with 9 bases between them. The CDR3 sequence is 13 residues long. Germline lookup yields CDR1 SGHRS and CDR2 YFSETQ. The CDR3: CASSSGRHNEQFF. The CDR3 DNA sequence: TGCGCCAGCAGCTCGGGACGGCACAATGAGCAGTTCTTC.

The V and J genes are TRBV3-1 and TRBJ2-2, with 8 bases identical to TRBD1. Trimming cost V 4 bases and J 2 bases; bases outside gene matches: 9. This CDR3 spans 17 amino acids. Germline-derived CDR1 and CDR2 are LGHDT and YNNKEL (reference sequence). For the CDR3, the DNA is TGTGCCAGCAGCCCGACAGGGGCAAATACCAACACCGGGGAGCTGTTTTTT. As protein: CASSPTGANTNTGELFF.

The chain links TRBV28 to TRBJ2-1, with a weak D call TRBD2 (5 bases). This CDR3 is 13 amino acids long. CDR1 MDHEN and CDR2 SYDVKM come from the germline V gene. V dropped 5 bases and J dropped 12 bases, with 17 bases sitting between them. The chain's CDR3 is CASSLSYGSGQFF. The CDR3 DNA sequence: TGTGCCAGCAGTCTATCGTATGGGAGTGGGCAGTTCTTC.